This is a list of T cell receptor beta chains from one sample in a study of T cells in Graves' hyperthyroidism and ophthalmopathy. TCRdb fed the multiplex PCR reads into MiXCR, producing one record per CDR3 protein. This sample has some 510,000 distinct CDR3 sequences, with 20% to 25% found just once. Sequencing was carried out using blood. The receptors derive from a man younger than 35 with Graves' hyperthyroidism. Each CDR3 is given with its conserved first and last residue.

TRBV2,CASSEPRTSGGSNTGELFF
TRBV5-1,CASVEGTGELFF
TRBV3-1,CASSQGATSGGGNIQYF
TRBV7-2,CASSLVASASYEQYF
TRBV5-1,CASSLTPQGRGEQYF
TRBV12-3/TRBV12-4,CASSFYWADGYGYTF
TRBV30,CAWSVLGGRPSAYEQYF
TRBV9,CASSAPSGSGNTIYF
TRBV6-5,CASSYFGGSSYNSPLHF
TRBV5-1,CASSLVGVEGTEAFF
TRBV28,CASSPRGLLVEAFF
TRBV19,CASSITPSAGELFF
TRBV5-5,CASSSDSVQETQYF
TRBV6-2/TRBV6-3,CASSSSGNGPYGDQPQHF
TRBV27,CASSFEQSLPQHF
TRBV18,CASSRREGNTEAFF
TRBV7-8,CASSLASGTEAFF
TRBV6-1,CASGKETGGHTEAFF
TRBV12-3/TRBV12-4,CASSRTGYGYTF
TRBV12-3/TRBV12-4,CASSGGTGGETQYF
TRBV20-1,CSARGMGQGPYEQYF
TRBV7-8,CASSPTRFGGNEQYF
TRBV5-1,CASSLAPGGAGAEAFF
TRBV25-1,CASSESFGRTNTQYF
TRBV7-8,CASRSRGGELFF
TRBV12-5,CATFGETQYF
TRBV7-8,CASSLKGSRQPQHF
TRBV9,CASSPRPVSSYEQYF
TRBV20-1,CSARGGSGQETQYF
TRBV7-2,CASGTSGRETQYF
TRBV11-2,CASSWEKEEQYF
TRBV6-1,CASTRDTNTGELFF
TRBV7-8,CASSVTGTFDVYEQYF
TRBV28,CASAQNTEAFF
TRBV20-1,CSAKTGGRLEAFF
TRBV10-2,CASSDELTPWNEQFF
TRBV2,CASSVDPIGEQYF
TRBV11-2,CASSRPRGQVNTEAFF
TRBV7-2,CASSPSRDRETEAFF
TRBV19,CASSGTLTGELFF
TRBV19,CASSIPTGGRNEQYF